The entry below gives a single TCR beta chain sequence along with its context. The data were taken from a study of blood T cell repertoires in COVID-19. Across the whole study: The United States, Italy and Spain supplied acute and convalescent COVID-19 samples.

As originally analysed: From reference gene primer amplification, estimates of nucleated cell counts were derived. Profiling relied on immunoSEQ multiplex PCR, and the TCRdb table lists in-frame clones only, not all of them. The V and J calls and clone size are taken from that table; D and trimming were inferred from the DNA. The sample holds approximately 150,000 clones, about 81% seen once. The CDR3 runs to 12 residues. Germline CDR1 and CDR2: SQVTM and ANQGSEA. The V and J ends lost 5 bases and 5 bases respectively, with 12 bases between them. The sequenced material came from peripheral blood. The J gene is TRBJ1-1, the V gene TRBV29-1; D is possibly TRBD1 (6 bases). This TCR came from a human donor in a cohort sampled during active COVID-19. CDR3 sequence reads: CSVRGGGTEAFF. In DNA, the CDR3 is TGCAGCGTTAGGGGAGGGGGGACTGAAGCTTTCTTT.